This T cell receptor (beta chain) was identified in a study of blood T cell repertoires in COVID-19. Study background: There were acute and convalescent COVID-19 samples, and they came from the United States, Italy and Spain. T cells, B-cell-depleted T cells, or PBMCs supplied cDNA or gDNA.

Original data processing: Researchers report that nucleated cell counts were estimated from reference gene primer amplification. Libraries were prepared by immunoSEQ multiplex PCR; TCRdb keeps only in-frame clonotypes and omits some of them. V, J and clone size reflect that table, while D and trimming were determined from the DNA. Seen here are approximately 140,000 clones, around 87% observed once, and the top ten hold about 2%. Sequenced: peripheral blood. This clonotype was obtained from a man aged 70-80 years with active COVID-19.

The CDR3 here is CASSQDDRTEAFF. CDR3 DNA: TGCGCCAGCAGCCAAGACGACAGAACTGAAGCTTTCTTT. The chain employs TRBV4-1 and TRBJ1-1; TRBD1 might be the D (5 bases). This CDR3 is built from 13 residues. The V end lost 0 bases, the J end lost 5 bases, and 7 bases lay between the germline ends. Germline V lookup: CDR1 MGHRA, CDR2 YSYEKL.